This T cell receptor (beta chain) stems from a study of cytomegalovirus exposure and HLA in healthy donors. The germline V gene has CDR1 SGHNT and CDR2 YYREEE (reference sequence). Trimming stripped 4 bases from V and 3 bases from J, with 13 bases between. The CDR3 sequence is 15 residues long. Both 60 Vbeta primers and 13 Jbeta primers went into the PCR. Sequencing was performed with immunoSEQ multiplex PCR; in TCRdb, only in-frame clones are kept and a portion is missing. The data show about 120,000 clones, approximately 9.4% seen once. This clonotype originated in a man aged 25-40 years in good health and CMV-seronegative. The specimen was PBMCs. V is TRBV5-4 and J is TRBJ1-4, with D tentatively TRBD1 (5 bases). The CDR3 spells CASSLRGGANEKLFF. The CDR3 DNA sequence: TGTGCCAGCAGCCTGCGGGGGGGGGCTAATGAAAAACTGTTTTTT.